This is a list of T cell receptor beta chains from one sample in a study of blood T cell repertoires in COVID-19. Using immunoSEQ multiplex PCR, the repertoire was profiled, and TCRdb retains in-frame clones only, with some absent. This table holds about 200,000 clones, 81% found once. Sample: PBMCs or T cells enriched from blood (not recorded which). The receptors were sampled from a woman aged 45-60 years with acute COVID-19. Both conserved end residues are part of each CDR3. The D gene is left open where the match is weak. Part of the rows lack a size; the others show once, few, many or a class for expanded clones.

TRBV28	-	-	TRBJ1-3	CASRGTGSGNTIYF	TGTGCCAGCAGGGGTACAGGCTCTGGAAACACCATATATTTT
TRBV14	-	TRBD1	TRBJ1-1	CASSRQGFEAFF	TGTGCCAGCAGCCGACAGGGCTTTGAAGCTTTCTTT
TRBV6-5	-	-	TRBJ1-3	CASIGSSGNTIYF	TGTGCCAGCATCGGTAGCTCTGGAAACACCATATATTTT
TRBV28	-	-	TRBJ2-7	CASSLLHEQYF	TGTGCCAGCAGTTTACTCCACGAGCAGTACTTC
TRBV7-8	-	-	TRBJ2-2	CASSTPGLNTGELFF	TGTGCCAGCAGCACTCCGGGGTTGAACACCGGGGAGCTGTTTTTT
TRBV11-2	few	-	TRBJ2-7	CASSPQGPLEQYF	TGTGCCAGCAGCCCACAGGGCCCTCTCGAGCAGTACTTC
TRBV21-1	once	-	TRBJ1-2	CASSVGTAERGYTF	TGTGCCAGCAGCGTAGGGACAGCCGAGAGGGGCTACACCTTC
TRBV19	-	TRBD1	TRBJ1-2	CASSIGQGSAYGYTF	TGTGCCAGTAGTATCGGACAGGGGTCCGCCTATGGCTACACCTTC
TRBV19	-	TRBD2	TRBJ2-7	CASSIESGKRYEQYF	TGTGCCAGTAGTATAGAAAGCGGGAAGCGGTACGAGCAGTACTTC
TRBV19	-	TRBD1	TRBJ2-6	CASSSPLQGGGANVLTF	TGTGCCAGTAGTTCCCCCCTACAGGGGGGTGGGGCCAACGTCCTGACTTTC